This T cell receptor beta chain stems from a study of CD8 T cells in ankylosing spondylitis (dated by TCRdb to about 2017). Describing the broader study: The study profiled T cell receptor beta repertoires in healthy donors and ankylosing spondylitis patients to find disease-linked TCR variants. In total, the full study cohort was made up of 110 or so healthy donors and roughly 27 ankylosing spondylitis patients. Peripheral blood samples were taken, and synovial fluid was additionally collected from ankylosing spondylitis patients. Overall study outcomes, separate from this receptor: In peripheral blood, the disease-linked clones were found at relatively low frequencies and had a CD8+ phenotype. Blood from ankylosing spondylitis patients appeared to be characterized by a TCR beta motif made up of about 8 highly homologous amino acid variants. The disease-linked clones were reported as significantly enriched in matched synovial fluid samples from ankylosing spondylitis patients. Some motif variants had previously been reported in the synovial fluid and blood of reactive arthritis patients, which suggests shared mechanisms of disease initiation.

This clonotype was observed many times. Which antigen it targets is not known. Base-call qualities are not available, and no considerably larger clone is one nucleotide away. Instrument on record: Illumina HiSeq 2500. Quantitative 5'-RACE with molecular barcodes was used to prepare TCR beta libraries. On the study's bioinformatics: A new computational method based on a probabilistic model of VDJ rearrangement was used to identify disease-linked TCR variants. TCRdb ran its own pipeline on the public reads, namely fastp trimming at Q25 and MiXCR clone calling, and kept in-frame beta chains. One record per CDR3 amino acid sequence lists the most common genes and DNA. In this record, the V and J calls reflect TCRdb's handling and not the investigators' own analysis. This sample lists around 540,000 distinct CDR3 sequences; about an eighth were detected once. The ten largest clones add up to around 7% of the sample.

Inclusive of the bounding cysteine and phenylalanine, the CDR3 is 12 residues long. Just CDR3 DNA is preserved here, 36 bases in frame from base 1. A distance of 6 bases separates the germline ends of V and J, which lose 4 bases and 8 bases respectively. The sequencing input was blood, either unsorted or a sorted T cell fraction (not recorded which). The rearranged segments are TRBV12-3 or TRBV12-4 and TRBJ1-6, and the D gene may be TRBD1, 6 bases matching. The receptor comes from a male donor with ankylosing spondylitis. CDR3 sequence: CASSSGDSPLHF. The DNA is TGTGCCAGCAGTTCAGGGGATTCACCCCTCCACTTT.